This TCR beta chain was captured in a study of T cell responses to AZD1222 COVID-19 vaccine. On this clone itself: Its antigen is not identified.

V shed 0 bases, J shed 6 bases, and the junction held 11 bases outside the gene matches. Germline V gene data show CDR1 as MGHRA and CDR2 as YSYEKL. The CDR3 runs to 18 residues. Study results and caveats: Clonal diversity was possibly underestimated; the donors were predominantly white British and more often female.

Researchers grouped second doses given at about 4 or about 12 weeks into one pool. The method was immunoSEQ multiplex PCR; TCRdb's version includes in-frame clones alone and lacks a portion of them. This table holds 150,000 to 200,000 clones, nearly 95% found once. This clonotype was obtained from an adult who received the AZD1222 COVID-19 vaccine. This chain joins TRBV4-1 and TRBJ2-3; 11 bases align to TRBD2. Specimen: peripheral blood, collected 28 days after the second AZD1222 dose. The CDR3 is CASSQDQLAGATPDTQYF. CDR3 DNA: TGCGCCAGCAGCCAAGACCAACTAGCGGGAGCCACCCCGGATACGCAGTATTTT.